Listed below are T cell receptor beta chains from one sample, sequenced in a study of T cell repertoires in cytomegalovirus infection. These receptors are not linked to any known antigen. TCRdb redid the calling of the reads with MiXCR, one entry per CDR3 protein. The sample records 700,000 to 950,000 distinct CDR3 sequences, approximately 30% being singletons. The specimen was cultured CD8+ T cells from PBMCs, collected from culture after CMV antigen stimulation. These receptors were obtained from a human donor in good health (CMV status not recorded). Some clones in this sample may be carry-over from other donors' samples. The CDR3 runs from the conserved cysteine through the conserved F or W. D genes are given only for firm matches. Expanded clones are given a class, and other clones once, few, many or no size at all.

clone_size d_call j_call v_call cdr3_aa cdr3_nt
- - TRBJ1-1 TRBV6-1 CASSEVRLNTEAFF TGTGCCAGCAGTGAAGTGCGGTTGAACACTGAAGCTTTCTTT
many TRBD1 TRBJ2-5 TRBV11-1 CASSLDRKQETQYF TGTGCCAGCAGCCTGGACAGGAAGCAAGAGACCCAGTACTTC
- TRBD1 TRBJ2-1 TRBV6-6 CASSSTGGLNNEQFF TGTGCCAGCAGTTCTACAGGGGGTTTAAACAATGAGCAGTTCTTC
- - TRBJ2-1 TRBV19 CASVKSNEQFF TGTGCCAGTGTAAAGTCAAATGAGCAGTTCTTC
many TRBD2 TRBJ2-1 TRBV7-8 CASSSWTSGGDEQFF TGTGCCAGCAGCTCTTGGACTAGCGGGGGGGATGAGCAGTTCTTC
few - TRBJ1-1 TRBV3-1 CASSHPLRKNTEAFF TGTGCCAGCAGCCATCCGCTGAGGAAGAACACTGAAGCTTTCTTT
- - TRBJ2-4 TRBV6-1 CASSAGANIQYF TGTGCCAGCAGTGCGGGGGCGAACATTCAGTACTTC
few - TRBJ2-7 TRBV4-2 CASSQGQDIYEQYF TGTGCCAGCAGCCAAGGGCAGGATATCTACGAGCAGTACTTC
- TRBD1 TRBJ2-1 TRBV12-5 CASGFLTDRVTYNEQFF TGTGCTAGTGGTTTCCTCACGGACAGGGTAACTTACAATGAGCAGTTCTTC
- TRBD1 TRBJ2-1 TRBV4-3 CASSQDRSTGVNEQFF TGCGCCAGCAGCCAAGATAGGTCGACAGGGGTCAATGAGCAGTTCTTC
few - TRBJ2-5 TRBV4-1 CASSQDRRGQETQYF TGCGCCAGCAGCCAAGATCGTCGGGGCCAAGAGACCCAGTACTTC
- TRBD2 TRBJ2-3 TRBV4-1 CASSQAAGRPTDTQYF TGCGCCAGCAGCCAAGCAGCGGGGAGACCTACAGATACGCAGTATTTT
- - TRBJ2-3 TRBV5-6 CASSLDRPTDTQYF TGTGCCAGCAGCTTGGATCGGCCCACAGATACGCAGTATTTT
few TRBD2 TRBJ2-3 TRBV20-1 CSAREASGGADTQYF TGCAGTGCTAGAGAAGCTAGCGGGGGTGCAGATACGCAGTATTTT
many - TRBJ2-1 TRBV7-9 CASSRTGDSSYNEQFF TGTGCCAGCAGCCGAACGGGGGACTCCTCCTACAATGAGCAGTTCTTC
- - TRBJ1-1 TRBV7-9 CASSPSARNTEAFF TGTGCCAGCAGCCCTTCCGCCAGGAACACTGAAGCTTTCTTT
few TRBD1 TRBJ2-5 TRBV4-2 CASSQHPGGYETQYF TGTGCCAGCAGCCAACATCCAGGGGGATACGAGACCCAGTACTTC